The TCR beta chain described here comes from a study of molecular identifiers for immune sequencing clone quantification. General study findings and limits: Researchers reportedly could pick up spiked Jurkat TCR RNA from one cell mixed into 1 million or so naive cells.

This clonotype was counted ten times or more. Its cognate antigen is unknown. One entry per CDR3 protein results from TCRdb running MiXCR on the PCR reads. The sample lists about 640,000 distinct CDR3 sequences, less than 20% occurring once. The germline V gene has CDR1 GTSNPN and CDR2 SVGIG (reference sequence). The CDR3 is 12 residues long. The V gene lost 3 bases and the J gene lost 0 bases, with 6 bases spanning the gap. The chain combines TRBV30 with TRBJ2-7, with unresolved D. The specimen was naive CD8+ T cells from blood, with Jurkat cell RNA spiked in. Indicated subset: FACS-sorted CD8+CD4-CCR7+CD45RA+ naive T cells. The sequence derives from a human donor in good health. Some libraries in this study had Jurkat cell RNA spiked in. The CDR3 DNA sequence: TGTGCCTGGAGCGGGTTCTCCTACGAGCAGTACTTC. Amino acids: CAWSGFSYEQYF.